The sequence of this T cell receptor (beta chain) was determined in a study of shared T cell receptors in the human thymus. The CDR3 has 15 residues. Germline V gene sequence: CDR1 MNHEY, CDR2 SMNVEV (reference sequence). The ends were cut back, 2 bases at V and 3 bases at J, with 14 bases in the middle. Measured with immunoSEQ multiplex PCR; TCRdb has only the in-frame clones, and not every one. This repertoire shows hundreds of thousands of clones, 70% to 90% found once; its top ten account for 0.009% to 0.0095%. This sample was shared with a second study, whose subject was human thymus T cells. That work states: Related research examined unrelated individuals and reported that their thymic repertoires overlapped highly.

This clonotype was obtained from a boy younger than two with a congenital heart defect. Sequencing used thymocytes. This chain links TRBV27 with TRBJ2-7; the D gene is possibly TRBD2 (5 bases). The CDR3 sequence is CASSLRVAGSYEQYF. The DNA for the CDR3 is TGTGCCAGCAGTTTACGGGTAGCTGGGAGCTACGAGCAGTACTTC.